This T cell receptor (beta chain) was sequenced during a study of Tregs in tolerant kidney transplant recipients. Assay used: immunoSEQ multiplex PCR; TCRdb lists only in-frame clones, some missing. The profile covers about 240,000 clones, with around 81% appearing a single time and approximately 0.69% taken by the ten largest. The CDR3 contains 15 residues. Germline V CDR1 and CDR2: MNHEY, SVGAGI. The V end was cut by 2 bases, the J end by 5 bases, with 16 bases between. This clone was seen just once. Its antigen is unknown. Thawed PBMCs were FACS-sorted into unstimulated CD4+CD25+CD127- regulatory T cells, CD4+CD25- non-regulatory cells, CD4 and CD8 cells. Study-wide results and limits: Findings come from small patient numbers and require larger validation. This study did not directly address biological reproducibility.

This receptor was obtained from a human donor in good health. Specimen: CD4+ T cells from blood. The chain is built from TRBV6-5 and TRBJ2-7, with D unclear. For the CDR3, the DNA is TGTGCCAGCAGTTACCAACCAGAATATCCGGACGAGCAGTACTTC. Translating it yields CASSYQPEYPDEQYF.